This TCR beta chain was identified in a study of radiotherapy plus CTLA-4 blockade in lung cancer. At the level of the study: Among enrolled patients, roughly 20% responded and 30% to 40% achieved disease control. Study-level points and caveats: Tumor-derived TCR clones expanded in blood after radiotherapy plus ipilimumab. It was early blood T cell clone dynamics, with interferon-beta, that reportedly best predicted response.

This clone was seen more than once but under ten times. Its antigen remains unknown. Between the trimmed V and J ends, which lost 0 bases and 1 base, there was a span of 9 bases. The CDR3 is 15 amino acids. Germline CDR1 MNHNY, CDR2 SVGAGI (reference sequence). Profiling relied on immunoSEQ multiplex PCR, and the TCRdb table lists in-frame clones only, not all of them. The profile shows some 100,000 clones, about 83% of them singletons. The chain recombines TRBV6-6 with TRBJ1-1, with D perhaps TRBD1 (5 bases). The sample consisted of peripheral blood, taken from a patient treated with radiotherapy plus ipilimumab. This sequence originates from a human donor with non-small cell lung cancer that progressed on radiotherapy plus ipilimumab. CDR3 amino acids: CASSYSTQGNTEAFF. CDR3 coding DNA: TGTGCCAGCAGTTACTCGACTCAGGGGAACACTGAAGCTTTCTTT.